These 21 T cell receptor beta chains share one sample of origin, sequenced in a study of T cells in narcolepsy. The data were produced by immunoSEQ multiplex PCR, yet TCRdb's version contains in-frame clones alone and is incomplete. The repertoire holds 28,000 or so clones, with approximately 85% as singletons. Input material: CD45RA- memory CD4+ T cells from PBMCs. The source of these receptors is a human donor with narcolepsy.

This clone came up once. The rearrangement links TRBV5-1 to TRBJ2-1; D ambiguous. The V end was cut by 0 bases, the J end by 5 bases, with 3 bases between. Germline assignment: CDR1 SGHRS and CDR2 YFSETQ. This CDR3 has 12 amino acids. Here the CDR3 DNA reads TGCGCCAGCAGCTTGGAAGACAATGAGCAGTTCTTC. Translating gives CASSLEDNEQFF.

CDR3 loop: CATSRDNSQSEQYF. The CDR3 DNA follows: TGTGCCACCAGCAGAGATAATTCCCAGTCCGAGCAGTACTTC. The chain joins TRBV15 to TRBJ2-7; D not certain. With 0 bases removed from V and 6 bases from J, the gap between germline ends came to 12 bases. Germline CDR1 is LNHNV and CDR2 is YYDKDF (reference sequence). There are 14 residues in the CDR3.

This chain uses TRBV6-5 with TRBJ2-7; D perhaps matches TRBD2 (5 bases). V gave up 10 bases and J gave up 7 bases, with 17 bases separating them. In germline, CDR1 is MNHEY, CDR2 SVGAGI. The CDR3 extends over 12 amino acids. In DNA form, the CDR3 reads TGTGCCACACGGGATGGGGTTGAGGAGCAGTACTTC. Protein: CATRDGVEEQYF.

This clone appeared a few times. V is TRBV2 and J is TRBJ2-4; 8 positions agree with TRBD1. From germline, CDR1 is SNHLY and CDR2 FYNNEI. Unmatched junction bases numbered 10, after V lost 6 bases and J lost 3 bases. The CDR3 loop spans 16 amino acids. CDR3 DNA: TGTGCCAGCAGGGGCGGAGCGACAGGGGTCAAAAACATTCAGTACTTC. Translating it yields CASRGGATGVKNIQYF.

The chain is built from TRBV7-8 and TRBJ1-5; D is unresolved. CDR3 size: 15 residues. In germline, CDR1 is SGHVS, CDR2 FQNEAQ. V was shortened by 2 bases and J by 0 bases, with 8 bases between the two germline ends. In DNA, the CDR3 is TGTGCCAGCAGCTTAAGTCTAAATAGCAATCAGCCCCAGCATTTT. Protein product: CASSLSLNSNQPQHF. Full variable domain (rest looked up from reference TRBV7-8 and TRBJ1-5): GAGVSQSPRYKVAKRGQDVALRCDPISGHVSLFWYQQALGQGPEFLTYFQNEAQLDKSGLPSDRFFAERPEGSVSTLKIQRTQQEDSAVYLCASSLSLNSNQPQHFGDGTRLSIL.

V gene TRBV9 combines with J gene TRBJ2-3, with TRBD1 as a possible D gene (5 bases). This CDR3 is 12 amino acids long. Between the trimmed V and J ends, which lost 7 bases and 1 base, there was a span of 7 bases. CDR1 SGDLS and CDR2 YYNGEE come from the germline V gene. For the CDR3, the DNA is TGTGCCAGCCGCAGGGGCACAGATACGCAGTATTTT. Protein product: CASRRGTDTQYF. The full variable domain, completed using reference TRBV9 and TRBJ2-3, is DSGVTQTPKHLITATGQRVTLRCSPRSGDLSVYWYQQSLDQGLQFLIQYYNGEERAKGNILERFSAQQFPDLHSELNLSSLELGDSALYFCASRRGTDTQYFGPGTRLTVL.

This clone was recorded a few times. V is TRBV25-1 and J is TRBJ1-6; D is ambiguous. This CDR3 has 16 amino acids. Trimming removed 8 bases from V and 0 bases from J, with 14 bases in between. Germline-derived CDR1 and CDR2 are MGHDK and SYGVNS. The CDR3 sequence is CASGYRLSSYNSPLHF. The CDR3 DNA reads TGTGCCAGCGGGTACAGATTAAGCTCCTATAATTCACCCCTCCACTTT. The variable domain in full, with the rest retrieved from reference TRBV25-1 and TRBJ1-6, is EADIYQTPRYLVIGTGKKITLECSQTMGHDKMYWYQQDPGMELHLIHYSYGVNSTEKGDLSSESTVSRIRTEHFPLTLESARPSHTSQYLCASGYRLSSYNSPLHFGNGTRLTVT.

This clone was counted once. CDR3 in amino acids: CASRGQESNQPQHF. The CDR3 bases are TGCGCCAGCAGAGGGCAGGAGAGCAATCAGCCCCAGCATTTT. J is TRBJ1-5 and V is TRBV10-2; D uncertain. The CDR3 extends over 14 amino acids. CDR1 and CDR2 (germline): WSHSY, SAAADI. V was clipped by 6 bases and J by 1 base, with 10 bases between them.

The chain recombines TRBV7-9 with TRBJ1-3; D is uncertain. Deletions cut 5 bases from V and 0 bases from J, with 14 bases between. The CDR3 covers 16 residues. From germline, CDR1 is SEHNR and CDR2 FQNEAQ (reference sequence). The CDR3 loop reads CASSQRSQHSGNTIYF. As DNA, the CDR3 is TGTGCCAGCAGCCAGCGCTCACAGCACTCTGGAAACACCATATATTTT. The full variable domain, rest sourced from reference TRBV7-9 and TRBJ1-3, is DTGVSQNPRHKITKRGQNVTFRCDPISEHNRLYWYRQTLGQGPEFLTYFQNEAQLEKSRLLSDRFSAERPKGSFSTLEIQRTEQGDSAMYLCASSQRSQHSGNTIYFGEGSWLTVV.

Only one count was recorded for this clone. The J gene is TRBJ1-5, the V gene TRBV28; weak D call: TRBD1 (6 bases). The germline V and J ends were trimmed by 8 bases and 4 bases, with 21 bases remaining between them. The CDR3 runs to 16 residues. The germline V gene encodes CDR1 MDHEN and CDR2 SYDVKM. CDR3 in amino acids: CASDGGQSLYNQPQHF. The CDR3 DNA reads as TGTGCCAGCGATGGGGGGCAGTCCTTATATAATCAGCCCCAGCATTTT.

The chain uses TRBV28 and TRBJ2-6; D gene unclear. Germline V CDR1 and CDR2: MDHEN, SYDVKM. V was clipped by 5 bases and J by 2 bases, with 10 bases between them. The length of the CDR3 is 15 residues. Here the CDR3 reads CASSLALPGANVLTF. DNA of the CDR3: TGTGCCAGCAGTCTCGCCCTCCCTGGGGCCAACGTCCTGACTTTC.

This clone has just a few counts. The V call is TRBV4-2, the J call TRBJ2-5; D may be TRBD1 (6 bases). The CDR3 has 16 residues. Trimming stripped 3 bases from V and 0 bases from J, with 14 bases between. Per germline, CDR1 LGHNA and CDR2 YNFKEQ. CDR3 protein: CASSQAFRDNQETQYF. CDR3 nucleotides: TGTGCCAGCAGCCAGGCATTCCGGGACAACCAAGAGACCCAGTACTTC.

In DNA form, the CDR3 reads TGTGCCAGCCGGCGGGGACAGGGGTACGAGCAGTACTTC. Protein product: CASRRGQGYEQYF. The chain combines TRBV2 with TRBJ2-7; TRBD1 agrees at 10 bases. Trimming took 8 bases from V and 4 from J; bases not matched to a gene: 5. The CDR3 consists of 13 residues. Germline V lookup: CDR1 SNHLY, CDR2 FYNNEI.

V usage is TRBV5-1 and J usage is TRBJ2-1, with D perhaps TRBD2 (6 bases). The CDR3 covers 16 residues. CDR1 SGHRS and CDR2 YFSETQ come from the germline V gene. The germline V and J ends were trimmed by 0 bases and 2 bases, with 12 bases remaining between them. The CDR3 here is CASSLESGGAYNEQFF. For the CDR3, the DNA is TGCGCCAGCAGCTTGGAATCGGGCGGGGCCTACAATGAGCAGTTCTTC.

This clone was counted a single time. The V and J genes are TRBV7-2 and TRBJ1-2; a possible D gene is TRBD1 (6 bases). V lost 0 bases to trimming and J lost 8 bases, with 16 bases between them. This CDR3 spans 15 amino acids. CDR1 and CDR2 from the germline V gene are SGHTA and FQGNSA. The DNA for the CDR3 is TGTGCCAGCAGCTTAGCGGGTACAGGGCGTGACGGCTACACCTTC. Translating gives CASSLAGTGRDGYTF.

The chain joins TRBV7-3 to TRBJ2-5, with D hard to call. CDR3 length equals 13 residues. With 4 bases removed from V and 4 bases from J, the gap between germline ends came to 10 bases. Germline V gene data show CDR1 as SGHTA and CDR2 as FQGTGA. The CDR3 DNA reads as TGTGCCAGCAGCTCAGGCTTTAGAGAGACCCAGTACTTC. Protein product: CASSSGFRETQYF.

This clone was counted a few times. V gene TRBV10-2 combines with J gene TRBJ1-6; 7 bases map to TRBD1. The CDR3 runs 14 residues. V lost 11 bases to trimming and J lost 5 bases; unmatched junction nucleotides: 9. Germline CDR1 and CDR2: WSHSY and SAAADI. The chain's CDR3 is CAGAHRGDNSPLHF. The CDR3 bases are TGCGCCGGAGCACACAGGGGCGATAATTCACCCCTCCACTTT.

On this clone itself: In the same sample, other DNA sequences code for this CDR3. J is TRBJ1-1 and V is TRBV6-5, with no clear D. V lost 6 bases, J lost 8 bases, and 19 bases lay in between. The germline gives CDR1 MNHEY, CDR2 SVGAGI. This CDR3 has 14 residues. This chain's CDR3 is CASRPRRVALEAFF. The CDR3 coding sequence is TGTGCCAGCAGACCCCGGAGGGTGGCCTTGGAAGCTTTCTTT.

This clone occurred once. CDR3 DNA sequence: TGTGCCAGCAGCTTGGCCTACACCGGGGAGCTGTTTTTT. Its protein product is CASSLAYTGELFF. The chain combines TRBV5-6 with TRBJ2-2; unclear D gene. The V gene's germline CDR1 is SGHDT and CDR2 YYEEEE. This CDR3 is 13 amino acids long. Trimming cost V 0 bases and J 3 bases, with 3 bases left between them.

The V gene is TRBV5-4, the J gene TRBJ2-1; 7 bases are shared with TRBD2. In germline, CDR1 is SGHNT, CDR2 YYREEE (reference sequence). Unmatched junction bases numbered 5, after V lost 6 bases and J lost 5 bases. The CDR3 is 13 residues long. CDR3: CASTSGADNEQFF. In DNA form, the CDR3 reads TGTGCCAGCACCAGCGGGGCCGACAATGAGCAGTTCTTC.

J is TRBJ1-1 and V is TRBV11-2; D unclear. The V and J ends lost 5 bases and 1 base respectively, with 14 bases between them. The CDR3 is 15 amino acids. CDR1 and CDR2 from the germline V gene are SGHAT and FQNNGV. CDR3 sequence: CASSPSVIRNTEAFF. The CDR3 nucleotides read TGTGCCAGCAGCCCGTCAGTCATCAGGAACACTGAAGCTTTCTTT.